The T cell receptor beta chain under discussion was sequenced for a study of identical twins. V was pared by 7 bases and J by 6 bases, with 7 bases between. Germline V CDR1 and CDR2: ENHRY, SYGVKD. The CDR3 is 11 residues long. A universal primer site was incorporated via template switching, and the cDNA contained unique molecular identifiers. MiXCR, applied by TCRdb to the 5' RACE reads, yields one record per CDR3 protein. The profile shows roughly 710,000 distinct CDR3 sequences, 5.5% to 7.5% of them singletons. This clonotype has at least ten counts. The V call is TRBV10-3, the J call TRBJ2-1; tentatively, D is TRBD1 or TRBD2 (5 bases each). The clonotype originates from a man between 18 and 35 years old in good health. The source material was naive T cells sorted from blood. CDR3 residues: CAITGSNEQFF. The CDR3 DNA reads as TGTGCCATCACAGGGAGCAATGAGCAGTTCTTC.